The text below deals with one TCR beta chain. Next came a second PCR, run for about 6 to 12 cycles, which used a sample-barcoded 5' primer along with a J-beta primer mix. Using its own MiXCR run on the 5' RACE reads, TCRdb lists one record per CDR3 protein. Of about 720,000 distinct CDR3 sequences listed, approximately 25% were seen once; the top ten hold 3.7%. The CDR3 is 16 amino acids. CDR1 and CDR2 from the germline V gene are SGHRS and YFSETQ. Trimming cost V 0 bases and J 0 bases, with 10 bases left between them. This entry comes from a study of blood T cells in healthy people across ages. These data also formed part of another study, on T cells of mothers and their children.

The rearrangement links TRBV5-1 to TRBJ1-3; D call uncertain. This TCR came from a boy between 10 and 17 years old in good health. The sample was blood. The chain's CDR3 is CASSLAGRSSGNTIYF. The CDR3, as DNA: TGCGCCAGCAGCTTGGCCGGCAGGAGCTCTGGAAACACCATATATTTT.